This T cell receptor (beta chain) appears in the sequencing data of a study of shared clonotypes between healthy human individuals. Across the whole study: For every donor, three CD4 naive, three CD4 memory, two CD8 naive and one CD8 memory plates were used.

V lost 2 bases to trimming and J lost 3 bases; unmatched junction nucleotides: 2. Germline assignment: CDR1 MNHEY and CDR2 SMNVEV (reference sequence). This CDR3 has 14 amino acids. The repertoire was sequenced with immunoSEQ multiplex PCR; TCRdb's copy has only in-frame clones and lacks some. This repertoire shows about 590,000 clones, roughly 96% found once; its top ten account for approximately 0.1%. Details on this clone: This sample also contains other DNA sequences that code for the same CDR3.

CD8 cells classed as naive were CD45RO-negative and positively selected for CCR7, excluding terminally differentiated effector memory CD45RA+ cells. The sequence derives from a woman in her 30s in good health. The V gene is TRBV27, the J gene TRBJ2-7, with 9 nucleotides matching TRBD2. Input material: naive CD8+ T cells sorted from blood. The CDR3: CASSLGAGGYEQYF. The CDR3 nucleotides read TGTGCCAGCAGTTTAGGAGCGGGAGGCTACGAGCAGTACTTC.